This T cell receptor (beta chain) comes out of a study of control samples from healthy donors and cancer patients. Libraries were prepared by immunoSEQ multiplex PCR; TCRdb keeps only in-frame clonotypes and omits some of them. The profile shows approximately 70,000 clones, 83% of them singletons. Germline V gives CDR1 GTSNPN, CDR2 SVGIG (reference sequence). The CDR3 loop spans 18 amino acids. The ends were cut back, 3 bases at V and 0 bases at J, with 21 bases in the middle. The source material was blood. The V gene is TRBV30, the J gene TRBJ2-1; possible D gene TRBD2, 6 bases. The receptor comes from a man aged 60 to 75 in good health. CDR3: CAWSWVEVWRDSYNEQFF. The CDR3 nucleotides read TGTGCCTGGAGCTGGGTCGAGGTATGGCGGGACTCCTACAATGAGCAGTTCTTC.